This T cell receptor (beta chain) was retrieved from a study of shared clonotypes between healthy human individuals. This CDR3 contains 11 residues. With 6 bases removed from V and 3 bases from J, the gap between germline ends came to 6 bases. CDR1 is MNHNY and CDR2 is SVGAGI in the germline V gene (reference sequence). The table came from immunoSEQ multiplex PCR; TCRdb's copy has only in-frame clones and leaves some out. The sample comprises approximately 1.5 million clones, approximately 98.5% of which are singletons, and roughly 0.35% rests with the top ten. This rearrangement joins TRBV6-6 to TRBJ2-7; D unresolved. The clonotype comes from a man under 40 in good health. What was sequenced was naive CD4+ T cells sorted from blood. The subset: CD45RA+ positively selected. The CDR3 nucleotides read TGTGCCAGCAGCTTTCACTACGAGCAGTACTTC. As protein: CASSFHYEQYF.